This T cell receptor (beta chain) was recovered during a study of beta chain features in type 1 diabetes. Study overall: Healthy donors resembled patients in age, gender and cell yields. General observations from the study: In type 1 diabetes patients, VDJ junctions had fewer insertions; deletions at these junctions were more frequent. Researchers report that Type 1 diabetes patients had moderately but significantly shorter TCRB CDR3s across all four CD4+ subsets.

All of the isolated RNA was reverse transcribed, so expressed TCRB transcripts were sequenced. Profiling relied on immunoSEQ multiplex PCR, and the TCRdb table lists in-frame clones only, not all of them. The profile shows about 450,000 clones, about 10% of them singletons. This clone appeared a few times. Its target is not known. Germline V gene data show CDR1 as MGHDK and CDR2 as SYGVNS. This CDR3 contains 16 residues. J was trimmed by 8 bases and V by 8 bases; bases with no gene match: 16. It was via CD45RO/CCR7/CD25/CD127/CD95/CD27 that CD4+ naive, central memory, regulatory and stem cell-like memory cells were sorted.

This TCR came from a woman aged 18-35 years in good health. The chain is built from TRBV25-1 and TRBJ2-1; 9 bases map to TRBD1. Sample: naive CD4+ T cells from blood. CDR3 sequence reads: CASASLGTGTFHEQFF. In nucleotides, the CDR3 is TGTGCCAGCGCCTCCCTGGGGACAGGGACATTTCATGAGCAGTTCTTC.